The present T cell receptor beta chain was sequenced within a study of vaccination and CD4 T cells after COVID-19. Treatment given: roughly 10-day PBMC culture with coronavirus spike peptide pools or control peptides (ViraFEST assay). Pre-COVID-19 pandemic sampling (2011-2018) yielded the unexposed donor's CD4+ T cells. The ViraFEST method relied on peptide pools to expand antigen-specific T cells, followed by TCR sequencing. Wells contained some 1.9 million PBMCs each, and these were cultured with around 10 IU/ml IL-2 and approximately 9.5 ug/ml peptide pools. Cultured CD4+ T cells had their DNA profiled by the Oncomine TCR Beta short-read assay. DNA came from CD4+ T cells after culture. TCRdb passed the PCR reads through MiXCR, listing each CDR3 protein once. The sample holds 8,500 to 9,500 distinct CDR3 sequences, roughly a third seen once. The length of the CDR3 is 16 residues. Trimming left V 7 bases short and J 4 bases short, with 21 bases between. Per the germline V gene, CDR1 is MNHEY and CDR2 is SVGEGT.

About this clonotype itself: Antigen unknown.

The sequence came from a human donor in good health. The source material was CD4+ T cells from blood, cultured in vitro. The gene calls are TRBV6-2 or TRBV6-3 and TRBJ2-3; a weak D match, TRBD2 (5 bases). The DNA of the CDR3 is TGTGCCAGCATGTTATCATCCCCGGGGATCGCAGATACGCAGTATTTT. Translating it yields CASMLSSPGIADTQYF.